Listed below are T cell receptor beta chains from one sample, sequenced in a study of a mutant IDH1 vaccine in newly diagnosed glioma. Libraries were prepared by immunoSEQ multiplex PCR; TCRdb keeps only in-frame clonotypes and omits some of them. The data contain about 36,000 clones, 81% of them singletons. No cognate antigen is known for these TCRs. The sample in question was PBMCs, obtained from a glioma patient whose treatment included an IDH1 peptide vaccine. These TCRs come from a man aged 45-65 years with glioma. CDR3s leave out the opening cysteine and the closing phenylalanine or tryptophan. Each record gives: V gene, J gene, CDR3 protein.

TRBV5-4	TRBJ2-2	ASSLMGTGELF
TRBV5-5	TRBJ1-5	ASSFHGGAGQPQH
TRBV7-9	TRBJ2-1	ASRPRTSGYNEQF
TRBV5-5	TRBJ2-7	ASSLARTGYEQY
TRBV30	TRBJ1-2	AWSYNSFSYGYT
TRBV6-1	TRBJ2-7	ASSGGTESYEQY
TRBV7-9	TRBJ2-7	ASSLTGQGLYEQY
TRBV5-3	TRBJ2-7	ARSALLSYEQY
TRBV7-9	TRBJ2-1	ASSLGTSYNEQF
TRBV10-3	TRBJ1-1	AISEHLTGTEAF
TRBV5-1	TRBJ1-5	ASSLDGLGPQH
TRBV11-3	TRBJ2-3	ASSLAFLPDTQY
TRBV27	TRBJ1-3	ASSSGVDTIY
TRBV25-1	TRBJ1-2	ASSEFWTDGYT
TRBV2	TRBJ2-7	ASLDRDLYEQY
TRBV18	TRBJ1-1	ASSRQNTEAF
TRBV7-3	TRBJ2-3	ASSTGGGPDTQY
TRBV5-1	TRBJ2-7	ASSDDRRSSSYEQY
TRBV6-5	TRBJ1-1	ASTPPGNTEAF
TRBV21-1	TRBJ1-5	ASSKGQSPGQPQH
TRBV30	TRBJ2-7	AWSPDYEQY
TRBV6-1	TRBJ2-7	ASSEAWGSSRQY
TRBV6-1	TRBJ1-2	ASSDPAGGLSYGYT
TRBV25-1	TRBJ2-6	ASSSPGANVLT
TRBV5-4	TRBJ2-1	ASSQRLGDNEQF
TRBV7-2	TRBJ2-3	ASQGSLDTQY
TRBV9	TRBJ1-2	ASSGSLGDIPGYT
TRBV29-1	TRBJ1-1	SVEDQETNTEAF
TRBV13	TRBJ1-2	ASSLGQAKIYGYT